This passage covers 28 T cell receptor beta chains from one sample sequenced in a study of OX40 agonist ivuxolimab in advanced cancers. The table came from immunoSEQ multiplex PCR; TCRdb's copy has only in-frame clones and leaves some out. The sample includes about 93,000 clones, around 92% of them seen just once. The material was CD4+ or CD8+ T cells sorted from blood, obtained in a trial of the OX40 agonist ivuxolimab. These receptor sequences come from an adult with an advanced solid tumor such as melanoma, head and neck, liver or kidney cancer.

This clone has only one observation. The chain has TRBV29-1 and TRBJ2-5; D is uncertain. The CDR3 consists of 13 residues. Germline V lookup: CDR1 SQVTM, CDR2 ANQGSEA. The V gene lost 2 bases and the J gene lost 4 bases, with 11 bases spanning the gap. Written as DNA, the CDR3 is TGCAGCGTTGAAACCCAGCAGGTAGAGACCCAGTACTTC. Protein product: CSVETQQVETQYF.

The chain couples TRBV18 to TRBJ1-4, with D possibly TRBD1 on 5 matching bases. This CDR3 region has 14 residues. CDR1 is KGHSH, CDR2 LQKENI, per germline. V lost 5 bases, J lost 5 bases, and 12 bases lay in between. In DNA, the CDR3 is TGTGCCAGCTCAGGGGACGACACAAATGAAAAACTGTTTTTT. This gives the protein CASSGDDTNEKLFF.

The V gene is TRBV6-5, the J gene TRBJ2-5; D unclear. The V and J ends lost 2 bases and 5 bases respectively, with 9 bases between them. Germline loops: CDR1 MNHEY, CDR2 SVGAGI. The CDR3 contains 13 residues. For the CDR3, the DNA is TGTGCCAGCAGTTACCTGAAGGGTGAGACCCAGTACTTC. Translation gives CASSYLKGETQYF.

The V gene is TRBV13, the J gene TRBJ1-1; maybe TRBD1 (5 bases). CDR1 and CDR2 (germline): PRHDT, FYEKMQ (reference sequence). Trimming cost V 5 bases and J 7 bases, with 17 bases left between them. The CDR3 has 14 amino acids. The CDR3 is CASSVLTEYGEAFF. DNA for the CDR3: TGTGCCAGCAGCGTATTGACAGAATACGGTGAAGCTTTCTTT.

The rearrangement links TRBV5-6 to TRBJ1-2; D uncertain. The germline V gene encodes CDR1 SGHDT and CDR2 YYEEEE. The CDR3 spans 11 residues. V shed 3 bases and J shed 5 bases, with 5 bases lying between them. The CDR3 sequence is CASSSLYGYTF. The CDR3 nucleotides are TGTGCCAGCAGCTCATTGTATGGCTACACCTTC. Full variable domain (remainder filled in from reference TRBV5-6 and TRBJ1-2): DAGVTQSPTHLIKTRGQQVTLRCSPKSGHDTVSWYQQALGQGPQFIFQYYEEEERQRGNFPDRFSGHQFPNYSSELNVNALLLGDSALYLCASSSLYGYTFGSGTRLTVV.

Concerning this clone itself: One end of the junction does not line up with germline, which may come from a read error. The V gene is TRBV4-1, the J gene TRBJ2-7; 9 bases match TRBD2. The CDR3 spans 15 residues. Germline CDR1 and CDR2: MGHRA and YSYEKL. CDR3 residues: CASSQELAGSYEQYF. The DNA of the CDR3 is TGCGCCAGCAGTCAAGAGCTAGCGGGATCCTACGAGCAGTACTTC.

This clone was detected once. V usage is TRBV19 and J usage is TRBJ1-1, with D unclear. The CDR3 is 14 amino acids. In germline, CDR1 is LNHDA, CDR2 SQIVND (reference sequence). V was trimmed by 1 base and J by 5 bases, leaving 11 bases between them. DNA of the CDR3: TGTGCCAGTAGTATAGGTCAGGCGAATACTGAAGCTTTCTTT. As protein: CASSIGQANTEAFF.

The V and J genes are TRBV7-2 and TRBJ2-7; D is unclear. The CDR3 sequence is 12 residues long. Germline CDR1 is SGHTA and CDR2 is FQGNSA. Trimming shortened V by 5 bases and J by 4 bases, and 9 bases separated the two germline ends. CDR3 bases: TGTGCCAGCAGCCCCTCCGAGTACGAGCAGTACTTC. Translated: CASSPSEYEQYF.

The V call is TRBV6-1, the J call TRBJ2-7; TRBD1 is a possible D gene (6 bases). The CDR3 is made up of 16 amino acids. The germline V gene encodes CDR1 MNHNS and CDR2 SASEGT. Trimming took 2 bases from V and 0 from J, leaving 14 bases between them. In nucleotides, the CDR3 is TGTGCCAGCAGTGAACAGGCAGGGGAGCCCTCCTACGAGCAGTACTTC. It specifies CASSEQAGEPSYEQYF.

V gene TRBV7-6 combines with J gene TRBJ2-5; D is uncertain. The CDR3 loop spans 13 amino acids. Trimming pared 0 bases from V and 4 bases from J, leaving 6 bases between. The germline gives CDR1 SGHVS, CDR2 FNYEAQ. Here the CDR3 reads CASSLAFTETQYF. Here the CDR3 DNA reads TGTGCCAGCAGCTTAGCGTTCACAGAGACCCAGTACTTC. Full variable domain (outside the CDR3, taken from reference TRBV7-6 and TRBJ2-5): GAGVSQSPRYKVTKRGQDVALRCDPISGHVSLYWYRQALGQGPEFLTYFNYEAQQDKSGLPNDRFSAERPEGSISTLTIQRTEQRDSAMYRCASSLAFTETQYFGPGTRLLVL.

V is TRBV27 and J is TRBJ2-2; D is ambiguous. V was shortened by 6 bases and J by 5 bases, with 13 bases between the two germline ends. The CDR3 consists of 14 residues. The V gene's germline CDR1 is MNHEY and CDR2 SMNVEV (reference sequence). This CDR3 reads CASSRTRQTGELFF. The DNA of the CDR3 is TGTGCCAGCAGCCGCACTCGACAAACCGGGGAGCTGTTTTTT.

The chain uses TRBV18 and TRBJ1-5, with unresolved D. Germline V lookup: CDR1 KGHSH, CDR2 LQKENI. The CDR3 totals 15 residues. The V and J ends lost 5 bases and 0 bases respectively, with 11 bases between them. In nucleotides, the CDR3 is TGTGCCAGCTCATCCCTACATGTTAGCAATCAGCCCCAGCATTTT. It encodes CASSSLHVSNQPQHF. Complete variable domain (other parts from reference TRBV18 and TRBJ1-5): NAGVMQNPRHLVRRRGQEARLRCSPMKGHSHVYWYRQLPEEGLKFMVYLQKENIIDESGMPKERFSAEFPKEGPSILRIQQVVRGDSAAYFCASSSLHVSNQPQHFGDGTRLSIL.

This clone was picked up one time. The gene calls are TRBV19 and TRBJ2-5, with 8 bases aligning to TRBD1. CDR3 length: 11 residues. Germline values: CDR1 LNHDA, CDR2 SQIVND (reference sequence). The ends lost 10 bases at V and 5 bases at J; junction bases unmatched: 3. CDR3 DNA: TGTGCCACTAGACAGGGGGAGACCCAGTACTTC. Residues: CATRQGETQYF.

The chain carries TRBV11-3 and TRBJ1-3, with D possibly TRBD1 on 6 matching bases. Per the germline V gene, CDR1 is SGHNT and CDR2 is YENEEA. This CDR3 spans 15 amino acids. V was shortened by 6 bases and J by 0 bases, with 12 bases between the two germline ends. Here the CDR3 reads CASRSGASSGNTIYF. DNA for the CDR3: TGTGCCAGCAGATCAGGGGCCTCCTCTGGAAACACCATATATTTT.

The V call is TRBV29-1, the J call TRBJ2-1; 7 bases match TRBD1. The V segment lost 7 bases and the J segment 4 bases; nucleotides outside the gene matches: 10. The CDR3 loop spans 14 amino acids. Looked up from germline, CDR1 is SQVTM and CDR2 is ANQGSEA. This CDR3 reads CSGSRDSPYNEQFF. The CDR3 DNA sequence: TGCAGCGGCAGCCGGGACAGCCCATACAATGAGCAGTTCTTC.

The CDR3 DNA reads TGCGCCAGCAGTCAGTTCAGGGGGGTCGAGTTCAATCCAGACTATGGCTACACCTTC. Encoded protein: CASSQFRGVEFNPDYGYTF. The chain joins TRBV23-1 to TRBJ1-2, with 7 bases lining up with TRBD1. TRBV23-1 qualifies as an ORF whose function is uncertain. J was trimmed by 3 bases and V by 3 bases; bases with no gene match: 19. CDR3 length equals 19 residues.

In this sample, this clone turned up once. The V gene is TRBV9, the J gene TRBJ2-1, with 12 nucleotides matching TRBD2. After removal of 0 bases from V and 10 bases from J, the junction contained 11 bases not matched to a gene. Per germline, CDR1 SGDLS and CDR2 YYNGEE. The CDR3 is 17 amino acids. The DNA for the CDR3 is TGTGCCAGCAGCGTAGCCGGACTAGCGGGACCCTCATGGGAGCAGTTCTTC. This sequence encodes CASSVAGLAGPSWEQFF.

Note on this clone: At the DNA level, this CDR3 is encoded by other sequences in the same sample as well. V usage is TRBV6-5 and J usage is TRBJ1-1; D is unresolved. The germline gives CDR1 MNHEY, CDR2 SVGAGI. V dropped 3 bases and J dropped 1 base, with 6 bases sitting between them. The CDR3 runs to 13 residues. CDR3 protein: CASSYGGNTEAFF. As DNA, the CDR3 is TGTGCCAGCAGTTATGGAGGGAACACTGAAGCTTTCTTT.

The chain uses TRBV7-3 and TRBJ2-7; D is tentatively TRBD1 or TRBD2 (6 bases each). V lost 5 bases to trimming and J lost 12 bases, with 17 bases between them. This CDR3 region has 12 residues. CDR1 and CDR2 (germline): SGHTA, FQGTGA. This CDR3 is CASSPRGGLGYF. The CDR3 bases are TGTGCCAGCAGCCCACGAGGGGGGCTCGGGTACTTC. The full variable domain, completed using reference TRBV7-3 and TRBJ2-7, is GAGVSQTPSNKVTEKGKYVELRCDPISGHTALYWYRQSLGQGPEFLIYFQGTGAADDSGLPNDRFFAVRPEGSVSTLKIQRTERGDSAVYLCASSPRGGLGYFGPGTRLTVT.

The V and J genes are TRBV14 and TRBJ2-7; TRBD2 matches at 10 bases. CDR3 length: 17 residues. CDR1 SGHDN and CDR2 FVKESK come from the germline V gene. V dropped 4 bases and J dropped 2; count of bases not matched to a gene: 11. CDR3 sequence: CASSRSGSGGAPYEQYF. The CDR3 DNA reads TGTGCCAGCAGCCGCTCGGGGAGCGGGGGGGCGCCCTACGAGCAGTACTTC.

Comment on this clone: Germline is not matched at one junction end, which may reflect a read error. The genes are TRBV6-1 and TRBJ2-7; 10 positions match TRBD1. Germline CDR1 reads MNHNS; CDR2 reads SASEGT. The CDR3 length is 12 residues. CDR3 bases: TGTGCCAGCAGGACGGGGACAGGGGTTATGATTTTC. Amino acids: CASRTGTGVMIF.

A remark on this clone: Germline is not matched at one junction end, which may reflect a read error. The V and J genes are TRBV7-7 and TRBJ2-3; no definite D call. The CDR3 has 15 amino acids. Germline CDR1 reads SSHAT; CDR2 reads FNYEAQ (reference sequence). The CDR3 spells CASSLSGSSTDTQYF. The CDR3 bases are TGTGCTAGCAGCTTATCCGGATCTAGCACAGATACGCAGTATTTT.

The chain uses TRBV6-6 and TRBJ1-3; 9 bases align to TRBD1. Germline V lookup: CDR1 MNHNY, CDR2 SVGAGI (reference sequence). The CDR3 contains 16 residues. The V and J ends lost 1 base and 2 bases, in that order; junction bases with no gene match: 3. DNA of the CDR3: TGTGCCAGCAGTTACTTTGGGACAGGGACTGGAAACACCATATATTTT. It is translated as CASSYFGTGTGNTIYF.

The chain has TRBV19 and TRBJ1-5; D perhaps matches TRBD1 (5 bases). This CDR3 contains 18 residues. The V and J ends lost 2 bases and 0 bases respectively, with 17 bases between them. Germline V CDR1 and CDR2: LNHDA, SQIVND (reference sequence). The CDR3 region is CASSIPGPLLYSNQPQHF. CDR3 sequence (DNA): TGTGCCAGTAGTATACCAGGGCCTTTGCTATATAGCAATCAGCCCCAGCATTTT.

V gene TRBV6-5 combines with J gene TRBJ2-3; 10 nucleotides line up with TRBD2. The ends lost 4 bases at V and 2 bases at J; junction bases unmatched: 6. The CDR3 totals 16 residues. Germline V gene lookup returns CDR1 MNHEY and CDR2 SVGAGI. The CDR3 protein is CASSSLTSGDTDTQYF. The CDR3 DNA reads as TGTGCCAGCAGTTCCCTCACTAGCGGGGACACAGATACGCAGTATTTT.

This CDR3 reads CASSPRPARYNEQFF. CDR3 sequence (DNA): TGTGCCAGCAGCCCGAGACCGGCCCGCTACAATGAGCAGTTCTTC. The rearrangement joins TRBV7-2 to TRBJ2-1; D is undetermined. CDR3 length: 15 residues. Germline values: CDR1 SGHTA, CDR2 FQGNSA. V was clipped by 5 bases and J by 3 bases, with 14 bases between them.

The CDR3 loop is CAIGTGTVFQPQHF. In DNA, the CDR3 is TGTGCCATAGGAACCGGGACAGTTTTTCAGCCCCAGCATTTT. The V call is TRBV7-9, the J call TRBJ1-5, with 7 bases lining up with TRBD1. Germline V gene sequence: CDR1 SEHNR, CDR2 FQNEAQ (reference sequence). The CDR3 sequence is 14 residues long. Trimming took 10 bases from V and 6 from J; bases not matched to a gene: 12.

This chain links TRBV11-1 with TRBJ2-7, with D perhaps matching TRBD1 or TRBD2 (5 bases each). Trimming left V 7 bases short and J 3 bases short, with 19 bases between. Germline assignment: CDR1 SGHAT and CDR2 FQDESV (reference sequence). The CDR3 has 15 residues. The CDR3 protein is CASTLGRGVSYEQYF. For the CDR3, the DNA is TGTGCCAGCACCCTAGGAAGGGGAGTTAGCTACGAGCAGTACTTC.